This is a list of T cell receptor beta chains from one sample in a study of T cell responses to AZD1222 COVID-19 vaccine. Here immunoSEQ multiplex PCR was the method, and the copy in TCRdb shows in-frame clones only, minus some. The table lists 150,000 to 200,000 clones, approximately 90% of them singletons, with roughly 4% in the top ten. Sequenced here: peripheral blood, sampled 28 days after the second dose of the MenACWY control vaccine. The receptors were sampled from an adult who received the MenACWY meningococcal vaccine as a control. The conserved cysteine and the conserved F or W are not part of the CDR3 here.

V gene,J gene,CDR3 protein
TRBV5-1,TRBJ2-4,ASSPLAGLDAGIQY
TRBV21-1,TRBJ1-1,ASSSNPGSRIGEAF
TRBV5-4,TRBJ1-1,ASSFRDRGEAF
TRBV6-5,TRBJ2-5,ASSYGAPTETQY
TRBV27,TRBJ1-2,ASSLSMPGGLYYGYT
TRBV28,TRBJ2-1,ASRSPGQGAYNEQF
TRBV28,TRBJ1-2,ASSSGQINYGYT
TRBV19,TRBJ2-7,ASSEGPTYEQY
TRBV30,TRBJ2-7,AWSVHLFPVQY
TRBV3-1/TRBV3-2,TRBJ2-5,ATTAGLAGQETQY
TRBV18,TRBJ2-7,ASSRGRPPYEQY
TRBV24-1,TRBJ2-1,ATSDRGTSGRAHYNEQF
TRBV29-1,TRBJ1-1,SVTTGQMNTEAF
TRBV28,TRBJ1-4,ASSPPHLETNEKLF
TRBV7-2,TRBJ1-1,ASSRNRATEAF
TRBV27,TRBJ1-1,ASSSRVRVGTEAF
TRBV25-1,TRBJ1-1,ASSEWRGGDTEAF
TRBV9,TRBJ1-6,ASSGMDRRFNSPLH
TRBV5-4,TRBJ1-2,ASTPGTANYGYT
TRBV5-1,TRBJ1-2,ASSLEQGNTGYT
TRBV4-3,TRBJ2-7,ASSQEWAGSSYEQY
TRBV30,TRBJ2-3,AWSVGTLHTDTQY
TRBV4-3,TRBJ2-1,ASSQEMSSYNEQF
TRBV27,TRBJ1-2,ASSFYPGSYGYT
TRBV5-8,TRBJ2-6,ASSSSRGRKNAGANVLT
TRBV7-2,TRBJ2-7,ASSLEESSYEQY
TRBV4-2,TRBJ2-1,ASSQEVVRSQF
TRBV6-4,TRBJ2-7,ASSDSPGGTKD
TRBV6-5,TRBJ1-5,ASRAHRDPNQPQH
TRBV9,TRBJ2-1,ASSVSNEQF
TRBV18,TRBJ2-2,ASSLQGAQDTGELF
TRBV3-1/TRBV3-2,TRBJ1-2,ASSQQWTGSNYGYT
TRBV19,TRBJ2-5,ASSDQAQETQY
TRBV6-5,TRBJ2-7,ASSRLAVSYEQY
TRBV28,TRBJ2-5,ASSPMRRTAQETQY
TRBV7-2,TRBJ2-1,ASSLQEPLGYNEQF
TRBV6-6,TRBJ1-4,ASSHTGLANEKLF
TRBV9,TRBJ1-4,ASSVGHGAREKLF
TRBV28,TRBJ2-7,ASSPPPGQGAREQY
TRBV30,TRBJ2-7,AWSEIKGRGPYEQY
TRBV4-3,TRBJ1-1,ASSQGTLEAF
TRBV5-5,TRBJ1-2,ASSLLGTWAYGYT
TRBV5-1,TRBJ1-2,ASSLEGANYGYT
TRBV6-6,TRBJ2-5,ASRVAGVETQY
TRBV7-9,TRBJ1-1,ASSFHESNTEAF
TRBV5-8,TRBJ1-5,ASSTGTGNQPQH
TRBV6-1,TRBJ2-7,ASSVSRDRANSYEQY
TRBV11-2,TRBJ2-5,ASTGGWTFQETQY
TRBV7-2,TRBJ1-5,ASSLGPLGEQPQH
TRBV25-1,TRBJ2-6,ASSDTGGPGANVLT